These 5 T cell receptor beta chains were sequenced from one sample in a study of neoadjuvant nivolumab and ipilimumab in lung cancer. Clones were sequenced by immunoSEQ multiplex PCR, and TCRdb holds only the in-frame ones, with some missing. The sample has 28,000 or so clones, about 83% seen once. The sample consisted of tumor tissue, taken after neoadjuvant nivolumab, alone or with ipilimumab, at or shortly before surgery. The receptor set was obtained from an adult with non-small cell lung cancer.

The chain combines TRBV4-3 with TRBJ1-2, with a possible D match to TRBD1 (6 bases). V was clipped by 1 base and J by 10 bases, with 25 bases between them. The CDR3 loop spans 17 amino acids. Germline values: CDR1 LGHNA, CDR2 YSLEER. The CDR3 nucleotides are TGCGCCAGCAGCCAAGTAGGGATCGAGACAGGATCTAACGACTACACCTTC. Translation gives CASSQVGIETGSNDYTF.

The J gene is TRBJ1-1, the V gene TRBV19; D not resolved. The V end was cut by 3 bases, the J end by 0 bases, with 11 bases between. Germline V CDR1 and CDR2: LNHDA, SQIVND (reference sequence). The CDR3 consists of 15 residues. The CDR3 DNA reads TGTGCCAGTAGTATTCTTTCTCAGATGAACACTGAAGCTTTCTTT. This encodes CASSILSQMNTEAFF.

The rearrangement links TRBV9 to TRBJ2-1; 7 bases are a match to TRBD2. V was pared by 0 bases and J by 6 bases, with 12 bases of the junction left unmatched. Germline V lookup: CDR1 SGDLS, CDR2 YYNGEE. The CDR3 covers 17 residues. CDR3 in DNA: TGTGCCAGCAGCGTAGCGTTACTCGCGGGAGTTGCCAATGAGCAGTTCTTC. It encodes CASSVALLAGVANEQFF.

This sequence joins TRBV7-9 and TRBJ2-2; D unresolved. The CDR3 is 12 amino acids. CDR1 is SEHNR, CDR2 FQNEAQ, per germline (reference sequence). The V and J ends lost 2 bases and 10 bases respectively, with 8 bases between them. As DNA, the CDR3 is TGTGCCAGCAGCTTACTTTCCGAGGAGCTGTTTTTT. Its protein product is CASSLLSEELFF.

The CDR3 sequence: CASSYPTGGTEAFF. The CDR3 DNA reads as TGTGCCAGCAGTTATCCGACAGGGGGCACTGAAGCTTTCTTT. The rearrangement joins TRBV13 to TRBJ1-1; TRBD1 aligns across 9 bases. V dropped 6 bases and J dropped 4; count of bases not matched to a gene: 6. This CDR3 has 14 residues. The germline V gene has CDR1 PRHDT and CDR2 FYEKMQ (reference sequence).